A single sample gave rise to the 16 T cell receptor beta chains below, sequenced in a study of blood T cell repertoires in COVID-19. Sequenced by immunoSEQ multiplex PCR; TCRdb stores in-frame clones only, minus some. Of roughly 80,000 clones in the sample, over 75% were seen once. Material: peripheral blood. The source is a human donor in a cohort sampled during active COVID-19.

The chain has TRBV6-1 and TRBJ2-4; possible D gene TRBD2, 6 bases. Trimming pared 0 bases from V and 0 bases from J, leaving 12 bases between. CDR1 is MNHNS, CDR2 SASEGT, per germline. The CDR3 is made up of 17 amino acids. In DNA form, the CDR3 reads TGTGCCAGCAGTGAAGCACCGGGACTTCTAGCCAAAAACATTCAGTACTTC. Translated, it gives CASSEAPGLLAKNIQYF.

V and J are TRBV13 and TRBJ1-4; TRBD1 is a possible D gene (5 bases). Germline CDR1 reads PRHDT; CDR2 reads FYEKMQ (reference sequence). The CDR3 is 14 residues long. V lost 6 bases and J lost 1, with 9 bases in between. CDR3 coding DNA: TGTGCCAGCAGTCCAGGGATAACTAATGAAAAACTGTTTTTT. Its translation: CASSPGITNEKLFF. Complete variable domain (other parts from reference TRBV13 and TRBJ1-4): AAGVIQSPRHLIKEKRETATLKCYPIPRHDTVYWYQQGPGQDPQFLISFYEKMQSDKGSIPDRFSAQQFSDYHSELNMSSLELGDSALYFCASSPGITNEKLFFGSGTQLSVL.

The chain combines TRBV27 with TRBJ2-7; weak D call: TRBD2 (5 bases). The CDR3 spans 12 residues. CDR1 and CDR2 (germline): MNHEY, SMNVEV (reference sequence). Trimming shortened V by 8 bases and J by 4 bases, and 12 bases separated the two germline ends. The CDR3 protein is CASASEVYEQYF. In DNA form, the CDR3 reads TGTGCCAGCGCATCGGAGGTTTACGAGCAGTACTTC.

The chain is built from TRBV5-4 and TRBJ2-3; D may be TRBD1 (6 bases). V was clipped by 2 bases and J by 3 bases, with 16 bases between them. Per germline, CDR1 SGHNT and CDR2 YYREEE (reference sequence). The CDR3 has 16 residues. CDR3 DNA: TGTGCCAGCAGCTTTAGTCTCAGGGGCCCGACAGATACGCAGTATTTT. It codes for CASSFSLRGPTDTQYF. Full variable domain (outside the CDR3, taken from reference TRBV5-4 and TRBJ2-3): ETGVTQSPTHLIKTRGQQVTLRCSSQSGHNTVSWYQQALGQGPQFIFQYYREEENGRGNFPPRFSGLQFPNYSSELNVNALELDDSALYLCASSFSLRGPTDTQYFGPGTRLTVL.

The DNA of the CDR3 is TGTGCCAGCAGTTCAGGAAGCAATCAGCCCCAGCATTTT. Protein sequence: CASSSGSNQPQHF. The chain employs TRBV12-3 or TRBV12-4 and TRBJ1-5; D not resolved. V was cut by 4 bases and J by 1 base, with 5 bases left in between. The CDR3 spans 13 residues.

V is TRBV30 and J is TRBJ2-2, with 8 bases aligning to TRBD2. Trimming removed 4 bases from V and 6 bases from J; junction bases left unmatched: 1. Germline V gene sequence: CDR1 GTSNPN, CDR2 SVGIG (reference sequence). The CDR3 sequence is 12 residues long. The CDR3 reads CAWTGGPGELFF. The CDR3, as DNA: TGTGCCTGGACGGGGGGGCCCGGGGAGCTGTTTTTT. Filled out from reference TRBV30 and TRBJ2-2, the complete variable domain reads SQTIHQWPATLVQPVGSPLSLECTVEGTSNPNLYWYRQAAGRGLQLLFYSVGIGQISSEVPQNLSASRPQDRQFILSSKKLLLSDSGFYLCAWTGGPGELFFGEGSRLTVL.

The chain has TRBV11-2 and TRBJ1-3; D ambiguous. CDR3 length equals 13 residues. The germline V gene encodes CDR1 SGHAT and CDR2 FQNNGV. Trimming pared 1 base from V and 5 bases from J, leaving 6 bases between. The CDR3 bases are TGTGCCAGCAGCTTAGTCAGAAGAAACACCATATATTTT. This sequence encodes CASSLVRRNTIYF.

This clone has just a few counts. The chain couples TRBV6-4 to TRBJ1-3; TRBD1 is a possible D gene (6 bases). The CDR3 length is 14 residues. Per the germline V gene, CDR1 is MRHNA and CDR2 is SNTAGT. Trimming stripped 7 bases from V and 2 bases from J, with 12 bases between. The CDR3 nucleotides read TGTGCCAGCAAGAGGACAGTCCCTGGAAACACCATATATTTT. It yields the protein CASKRTVPGNTIYF.

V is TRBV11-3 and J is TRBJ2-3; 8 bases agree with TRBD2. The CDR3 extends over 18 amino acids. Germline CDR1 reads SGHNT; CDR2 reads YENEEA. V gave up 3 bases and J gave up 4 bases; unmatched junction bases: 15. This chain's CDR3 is CASSFRSGRIDAADTQYF. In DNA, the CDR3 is TGTGCCAGCAGCTTCAGGAGCGGGAGAATTGATGCGGCAGATACGCAGTATTTT.

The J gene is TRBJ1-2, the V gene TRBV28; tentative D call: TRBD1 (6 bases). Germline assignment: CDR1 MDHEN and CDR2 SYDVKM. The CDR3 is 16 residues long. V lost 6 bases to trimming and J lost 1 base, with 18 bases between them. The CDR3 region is CASSPLRSGVNYGYTF. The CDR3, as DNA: TGTGCCAGCAGCCCTTTACGATCAGGGGTTAACTATGGCTACACCTTC.

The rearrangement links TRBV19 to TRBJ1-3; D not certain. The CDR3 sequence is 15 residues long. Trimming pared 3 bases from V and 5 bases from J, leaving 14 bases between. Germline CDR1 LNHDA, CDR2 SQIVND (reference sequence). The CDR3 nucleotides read TGTGCCAGTAGTATCGGGGAGTATTCTAGAAACACCATATATTTT. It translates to CASSIGEYSRNTIYF.

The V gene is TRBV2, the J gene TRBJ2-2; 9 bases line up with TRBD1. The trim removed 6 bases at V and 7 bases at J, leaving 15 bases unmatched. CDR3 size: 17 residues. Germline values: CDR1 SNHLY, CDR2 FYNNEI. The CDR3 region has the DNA TGTGCCAGCAGCCGAACCGGGGTGGGACAGGGAATCGGGGAGCTGTTTTTT. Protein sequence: CASSRTGVGQGIGELFF.

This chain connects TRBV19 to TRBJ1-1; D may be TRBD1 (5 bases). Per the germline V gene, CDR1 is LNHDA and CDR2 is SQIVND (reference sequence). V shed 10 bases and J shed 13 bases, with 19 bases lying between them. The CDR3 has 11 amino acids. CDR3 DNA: TGTGCCACCTGGGGGGGACGCAGCGATTTCTTT. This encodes CATWGGRSDFF.

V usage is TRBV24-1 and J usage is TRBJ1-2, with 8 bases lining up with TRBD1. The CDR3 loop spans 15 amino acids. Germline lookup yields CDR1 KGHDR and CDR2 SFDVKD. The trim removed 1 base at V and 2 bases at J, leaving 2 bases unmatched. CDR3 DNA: TGTGCCACCAGTGATTTAAGACAGGGGAACTATGGCTACACCTTC. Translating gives CATSDLRQGNYGYTF.

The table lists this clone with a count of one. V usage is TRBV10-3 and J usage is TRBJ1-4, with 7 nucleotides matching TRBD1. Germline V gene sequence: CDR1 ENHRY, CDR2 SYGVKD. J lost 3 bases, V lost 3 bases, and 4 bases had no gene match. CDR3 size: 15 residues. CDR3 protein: CAISELGQSNEKLFF. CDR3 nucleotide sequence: TGTGCCATCAGTGAACTGGGACAGTCTAATGAAAAACTGTTTTTT.

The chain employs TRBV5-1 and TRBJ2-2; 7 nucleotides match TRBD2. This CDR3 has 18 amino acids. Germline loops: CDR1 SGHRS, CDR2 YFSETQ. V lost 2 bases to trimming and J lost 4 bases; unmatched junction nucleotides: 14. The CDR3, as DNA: TGCGCCAGCAGCTTCCACCAGAGCGGGGCATGGGGCACCGGGGAGCTGTTTTTT. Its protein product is CASSFHQSGAWGTGELFF.